The clone carrying this T cell receptor (beta chain) was counted only a few times. The antigen is undetermined. The sample belongs to a study of blood T cells in healthy people across ages. The use of a sample-barcoded 5' primer and a J-beta primer mix characterized a second PCR of about 7 to 12 cycles. The yield of each sample was at least 2.5 million CDR3-containing paired-end reads. TCRdb re-analysed the 5' RACE reads in MiXCR, keeping a single row per CDR3 protein. Of 1.5 million to 2 million distinct CDR3 sequences in the sample, about 31% were seen once. This CDR3 spans 14 amino acids. Germline V gene sequence: CDR1 LGHDT, CDR2 YNNKEL (reference sequence). The V gene lost 1 base and the J gene lost 5 bases, with 9 bases spanning the gap. Whole-study results and caveats: Long-lived and aged donors differed, with more naive CD4+ cells and higher diversity in the long-lived.

The receptor was derived from a woman in her twenties or thirties in good health. This chain joins TRBV3-1 and TRBJ2-1; D might be TRBD1 (6 bases). The sample taken for sequencing was blood. CDR3 region: CASSQVRGNNEQFF. The CDR3 bases are TGTGCCAGCAGCCAAGTCAGGGGAAACAATGAGCAGTTCTTC.